Given below is one TCR beta chain in context. Its target is unknown. This CDR3 has 16 amino acids. V shed 1 base and J 5 bases; nucleotides not matched to a gene: 8. Germline assignment: CDR1 LGHNA and CDR2 YSLEER. The data stem from a study of human thymus T cells. Overall study results and limits: It looked as if thymic and blood repertoires used V and J genes in a biased way.

Healthy Finnish infants having corrective surgery for congenital heart defects served as donors. All available leukocytes, rather than a set cell count, yielded the blood DNA. Sequenced by immunoSEQ multiplex PCR; TCRdb stores in-frame clones only, minus some. The sample yields 35,000 to 55,000 clones, 94% seen once. V usage is TRBV4-3 and J usage is TRBJ1-1, with 9 bases fitting TRBD1. The receptor's source is a boy less than two years old with a congenital heart defect but otherwise immunologically healthy. Sequencing was done on a sample of blood. The chain's CDR3 is CASSQGTGAWGTEAFF. CDR3 nucleotide sequence: TGCGCCAGCAGCCAAGGGACAGGGGCCTGGGGGACTGAAGCTTTCTTT.